This record looks at one TCR beta chain sequence and its context. Its antigen is currently unknown. This sample is part of a study of cytomegalovirus exposure and HLA in healthy donors. As for the study in general: Genetic ancestry analysis placed more than 80% of the approximately 400 donors that were genotyped in the Caucasian-associated cluster.

The primer mix had 60 Vbeta and 13 Jbeta primers. The protocol was immunoSEQ multiplex PCR, while the TCRdb copy is restricted to in-frame clones and leaves out a portion. The sample lists some 60,000 clones, 75% to 90% seen once, with nearly 4% in the top ten. Study outcomes and limitations: TCR beta sequences numbering over 15,000 were associated with HLA alleles at 0.05 false discovery rate in a later analysis.

The germline V gene has CDR1 SGHTA and CDR2 FQGNSA. The CDR3 contains 16 residues. Trimming at V came to 1 base and at J to 2 bases, leaving 6 bases not matched to a gene. This sequence originates from a woman in her thirties or forties in good health and CMV-seronegative. Sequencing input: PBMCs. This sequence joins TRBV7-2 and TRBJ2-7, with TRBD2 matching over 9 bases. CDR3 nucleotides: TGTGCCAGCAGCTTAGGCAGTAGCGGGAGACCCTACGAGCAGTACTTC. Protein: CASSLGSSGRPYEQYF.